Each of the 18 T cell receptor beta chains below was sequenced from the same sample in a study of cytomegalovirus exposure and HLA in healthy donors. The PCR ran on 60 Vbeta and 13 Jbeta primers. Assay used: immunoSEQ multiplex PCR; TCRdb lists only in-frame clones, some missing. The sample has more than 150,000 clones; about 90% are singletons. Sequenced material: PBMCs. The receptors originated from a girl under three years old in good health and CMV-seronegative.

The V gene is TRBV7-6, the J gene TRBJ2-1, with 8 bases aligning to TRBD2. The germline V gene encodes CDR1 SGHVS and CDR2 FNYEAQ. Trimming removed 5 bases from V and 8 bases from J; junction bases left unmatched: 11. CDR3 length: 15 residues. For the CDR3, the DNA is TGTGCCAGCAGCCAGAGCGGGAGCTTGTTGGATGAGCAGTTCTTC. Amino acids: CASSQSGSLLDEQFF.

The CDR3 spells CASSLRGSYGYTF. CDR3 sequence (DNA): TGTGCCAGCAGCTTACGCGGGTCCTATGGCTACACCTTC. This chain links TRBV11-2 with TRBJ1-2; D is ambiguous. Trimming removed 2 bases from V and 4 bases from J, with 8 bases in between. The germline V gene has CDR1 SGHAT and CDR2 FQNNGV. The CDR3 spans 13 residues.

CDR3 sequence reads: CASSPGTGLYGYTF. The CDR3 DNA is TGTGCCAGCAGCCCCGGGACAGGGCTTTATGGCTACACCTTC. The rearrangement joins TRBV7-2 to TRBJ1-2, with 9 bases aligning to TRBD1. Germline CDR1 reads SGHTA; CDR2 reads FQGNSA. With 5 bases clipped from V and 5 bases from J, the junction kept 6 bases outside the gene matches. The CDR3 length is 14 residues.

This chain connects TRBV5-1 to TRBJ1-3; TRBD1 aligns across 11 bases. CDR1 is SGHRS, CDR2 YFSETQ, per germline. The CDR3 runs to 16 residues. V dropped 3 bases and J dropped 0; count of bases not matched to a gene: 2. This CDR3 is CASSYGTGGSGNTIYF. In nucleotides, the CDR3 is TGCGCCAGCAGCTATGGGACAGGGGGCTCTGGAAACACCATATATTTT.

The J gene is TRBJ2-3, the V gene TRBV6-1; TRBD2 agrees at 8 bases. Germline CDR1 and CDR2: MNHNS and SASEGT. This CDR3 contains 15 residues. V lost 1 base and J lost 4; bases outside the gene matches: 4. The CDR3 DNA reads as TGTGCCAGCAGTGAAGGGGCAGCGGGGGCAGATACGCAGTATTTT. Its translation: CASSEGAAGADTQYF.

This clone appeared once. As DNA, the CDR3 is TGTGCCAGCCTGCAGGGGGGAGGCGCCTACAATGAGCAGTTCTTC. Its translation is CASLQGGGAYNEQFF. V is TRBV6-1 and J is TRBJ2-1, with a possible D match to TRBD1 (7 bases). Germline assignment: CDR1 MNHNS and CDR2 SASEGT. CDR3 length: 15 amino acids. Between the trimmed V and J ends, which lost 8 bases and 2 bases, there was a span of 16 bases.

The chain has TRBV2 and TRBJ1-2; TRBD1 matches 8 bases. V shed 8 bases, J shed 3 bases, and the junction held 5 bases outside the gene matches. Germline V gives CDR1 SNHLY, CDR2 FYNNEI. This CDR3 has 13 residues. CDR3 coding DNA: TGTGCCAGCGACAGGGGCGTTGACTATGGCTACACCTTC. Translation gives CASDRGVDYGYTF. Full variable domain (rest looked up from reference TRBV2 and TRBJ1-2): EPEVTQTPSHQVTQMGQEVILRCVPISNHLYFYWYRQILGQKVEFLVSFYNNEISEKSEIFDDQFSVERPDGSNFTLKIRSTKLEDSAMYFCASDRGVDYGYTFGSGTRLTVV.

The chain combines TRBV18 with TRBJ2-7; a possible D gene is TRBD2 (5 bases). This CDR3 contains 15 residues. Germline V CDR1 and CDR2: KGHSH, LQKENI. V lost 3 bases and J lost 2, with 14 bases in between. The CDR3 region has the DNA TGTGCCAGCTCACCGAGGCCCCAACTAGCCTACGAGCAGTACTTC. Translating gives CASSPRPQLAYEQYF.

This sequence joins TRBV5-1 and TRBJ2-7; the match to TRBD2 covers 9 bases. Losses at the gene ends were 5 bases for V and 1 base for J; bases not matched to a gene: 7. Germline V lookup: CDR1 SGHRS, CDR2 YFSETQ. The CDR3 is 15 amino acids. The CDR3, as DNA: TGCGCCAGCAGGGGGAGTAGCGGGAGTTCCTACGAGCAGTACTTC. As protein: CASRGSSGSSYEQYF.

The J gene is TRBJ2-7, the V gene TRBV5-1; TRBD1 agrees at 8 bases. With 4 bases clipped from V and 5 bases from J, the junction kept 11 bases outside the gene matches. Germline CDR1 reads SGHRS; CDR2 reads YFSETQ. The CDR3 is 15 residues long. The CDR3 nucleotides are TGCGCCAGCAGCCCTGGACAGGGTAGCGCAGACGAGCAGTACTTC. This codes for CASSPGQGSADEQYF.

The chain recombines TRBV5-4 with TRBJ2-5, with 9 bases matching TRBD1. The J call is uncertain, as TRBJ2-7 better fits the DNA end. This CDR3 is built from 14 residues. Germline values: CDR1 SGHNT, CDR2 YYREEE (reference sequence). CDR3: CASSPGTGLDEQYF. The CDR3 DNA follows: TGTGCCAGCAGCCCCGGGACAGGGTTGGACGAGCAGTACTTC.

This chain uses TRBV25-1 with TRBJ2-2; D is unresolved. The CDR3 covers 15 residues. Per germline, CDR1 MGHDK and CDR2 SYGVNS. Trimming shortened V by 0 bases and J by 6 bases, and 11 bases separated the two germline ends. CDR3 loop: CASSEYSREAGELFF. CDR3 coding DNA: TGTGCCAGCAGTGAATACTCTAGAGAGGCCGGGGAGCTGTTTTTT. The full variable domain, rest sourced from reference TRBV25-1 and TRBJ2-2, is EADIYQTPRYLVIGTGKKITLECSQTMGHDKMYWYQQDPGMELHLIHYSYGVNSTEKGDLSSESTVSRIRTEHFPLTLESARPSHTSQYLCASSEYSREAGELFFGEGSRLTVL.

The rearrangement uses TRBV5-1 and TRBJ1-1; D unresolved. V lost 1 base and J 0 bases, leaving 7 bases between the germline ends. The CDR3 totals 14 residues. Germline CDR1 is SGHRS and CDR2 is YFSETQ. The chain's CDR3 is CASSLRELNTEAFF. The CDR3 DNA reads TGCGCCAGCAGCTTGAGGGAGTTGAACACTGAAGCTTTCTTT.

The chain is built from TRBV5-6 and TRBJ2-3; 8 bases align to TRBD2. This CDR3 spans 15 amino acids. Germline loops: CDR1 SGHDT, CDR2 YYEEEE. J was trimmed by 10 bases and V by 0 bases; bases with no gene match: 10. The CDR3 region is CASSLAGVAGRAQYF. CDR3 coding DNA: TGTGCCAGCAGCTTGGCCGGGGTAGCGGGGAGAGCGCAGTATTTT.

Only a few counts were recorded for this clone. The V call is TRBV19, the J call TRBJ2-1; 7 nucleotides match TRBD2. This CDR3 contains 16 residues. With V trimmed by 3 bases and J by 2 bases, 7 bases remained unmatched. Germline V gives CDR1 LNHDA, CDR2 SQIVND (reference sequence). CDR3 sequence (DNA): TGTGCCAGTAGTATCAGCGGGGAGAGTCCCTACAATGAGCAGTTCTTC. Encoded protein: CASSISGESPYNEQFF.

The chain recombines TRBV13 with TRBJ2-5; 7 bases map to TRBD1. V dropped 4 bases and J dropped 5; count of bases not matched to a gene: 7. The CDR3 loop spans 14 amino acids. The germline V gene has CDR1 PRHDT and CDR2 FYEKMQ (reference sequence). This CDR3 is CASSYQQGHETQYF. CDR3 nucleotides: TGTGCCAGCAGCTACCAACAGGGGCACGAGACCCAGTACTTC.

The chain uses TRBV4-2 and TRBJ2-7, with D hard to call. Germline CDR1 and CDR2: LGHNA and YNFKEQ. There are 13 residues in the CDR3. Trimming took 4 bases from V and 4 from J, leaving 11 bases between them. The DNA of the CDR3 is TGTGCCAGCAGCCCAGGTCCGGCATACGAGCAGTACTTC. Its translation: CASSPGPAYEQYF.

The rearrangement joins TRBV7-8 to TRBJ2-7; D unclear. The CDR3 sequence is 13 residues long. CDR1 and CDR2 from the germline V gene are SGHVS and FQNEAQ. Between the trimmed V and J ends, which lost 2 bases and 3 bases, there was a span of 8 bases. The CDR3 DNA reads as TGTGCCAGCAGCTTAATGGGCCGCTACGAGCAGTACTTC. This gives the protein CASSLMGRYEQYF. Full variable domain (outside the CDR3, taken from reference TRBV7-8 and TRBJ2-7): GAGVSQSPRYKVAKRGQDVALRCDPISGHVSLFWYQQALGQGPEFLTYFQNEAQLDKSGLPSDRFFAERPEGSVSTLKIQRTQQEDSAVYLCASSLMGRYEQYFGPGTRLTVT.